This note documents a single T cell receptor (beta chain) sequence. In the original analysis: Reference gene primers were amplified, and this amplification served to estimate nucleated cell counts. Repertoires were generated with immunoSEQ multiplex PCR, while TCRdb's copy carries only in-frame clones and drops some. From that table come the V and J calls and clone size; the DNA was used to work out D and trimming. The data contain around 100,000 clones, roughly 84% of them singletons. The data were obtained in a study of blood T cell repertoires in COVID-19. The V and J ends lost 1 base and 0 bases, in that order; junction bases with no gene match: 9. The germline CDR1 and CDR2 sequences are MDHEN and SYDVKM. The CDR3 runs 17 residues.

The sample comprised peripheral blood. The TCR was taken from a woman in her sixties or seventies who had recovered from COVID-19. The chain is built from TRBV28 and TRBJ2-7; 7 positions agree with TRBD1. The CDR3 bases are TGTGCCAGCAGTTTATCGGGACAGCGCTTAAGCTCCTACGAGCAGTACTTC. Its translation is CASSLSGQRLSSYEQYF. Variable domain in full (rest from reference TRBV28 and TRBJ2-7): DVKVTQSSRYLVKRTGEKVFLECVQDMDHENMFWYRQDPGLGLRLIYFSYDVKMKEKGDIPEGYSVSREKKERFSLILESASTNQTSMYLCASSLSGQRLSSYEQYFGPGTRLTVT.